The text below deals with one T cell receptor (beta chain). Its antigen is unidentified. This table comes from immunoSEQ multiplex PCR, and its TCRdb copy is limited to in-frame clones, with some not included. Of around 35,000 clones detected, 70% to 90% appear once; the ten largest clones hold approximately 3.1%. These data belong to a study of CD4 T cells in relation to SARS-CoV-2 and coronaviruses. Notes on the study in general: About 65% of donors had memory CD4+ clonotypes crossrecognizing SARS-CoV-2 and common cold coronavirus spike.

The sequence was collected from an adult with COVID-19. Material for sequencing was memory CD4+ T cells from PBMCs.

The CDR3 loop is CASSTSPSSYEQYF. The CDR3, as DNA: TGTGCCAGCAGTACTAGCCCGAGCTCCTACGAGCAGTACTTC. The rearrangement links TRBV2 to TRBJ2-7; TRBD2 is a possible D gene (6 bases). V was shortened by 5 bases and J by 0 bases, with 11 bases between the two germline ends. The CDR3 contains 14 residues. Per germline, CDR1 SNHLY and CDR2 FYNNEI.